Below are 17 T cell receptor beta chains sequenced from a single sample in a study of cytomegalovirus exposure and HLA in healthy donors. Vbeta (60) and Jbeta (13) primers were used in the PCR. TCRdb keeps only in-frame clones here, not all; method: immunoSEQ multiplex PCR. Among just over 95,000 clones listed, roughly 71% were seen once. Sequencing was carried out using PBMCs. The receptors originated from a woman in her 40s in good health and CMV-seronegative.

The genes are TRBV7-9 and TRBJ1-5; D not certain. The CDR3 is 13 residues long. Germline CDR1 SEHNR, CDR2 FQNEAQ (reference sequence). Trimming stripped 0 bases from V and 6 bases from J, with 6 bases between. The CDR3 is CASSLAAGQPQHF. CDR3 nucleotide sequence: TGTGCCAGCAGCTTAGCCGCCGGTCAGCCCCAGCATTTT.

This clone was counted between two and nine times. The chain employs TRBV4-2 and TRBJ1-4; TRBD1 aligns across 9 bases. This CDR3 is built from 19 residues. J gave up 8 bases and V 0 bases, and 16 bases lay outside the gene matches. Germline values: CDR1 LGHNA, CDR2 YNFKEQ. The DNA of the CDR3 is TGTGCCAGCAGCCAAGATTCCCCGGGACAGGGAAGGCGGATGGAAAAACTGTTTTTT. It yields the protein CASSQDSPGQGRRMEKLFF.

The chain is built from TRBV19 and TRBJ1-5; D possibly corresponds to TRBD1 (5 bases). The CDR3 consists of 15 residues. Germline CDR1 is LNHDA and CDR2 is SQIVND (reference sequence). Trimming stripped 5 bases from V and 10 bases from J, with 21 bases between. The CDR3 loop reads CASSPSGLGGGPQHF. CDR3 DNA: TGTGCCAGTAGTCCCTCAGGTTTGGGGGGAGGCCCCCAGCATTTT. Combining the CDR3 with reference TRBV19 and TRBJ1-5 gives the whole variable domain DGGITQSPKYLFRKEGQNVTLSCEQNLNHDAMYWYRQDPGQGLRLIYYSQIVNDFQKGDIAEGYSVSREKKESFPLTVTSAQKNPTAFYLCASSPSGLGGGPQHFGDGTRLSIL.

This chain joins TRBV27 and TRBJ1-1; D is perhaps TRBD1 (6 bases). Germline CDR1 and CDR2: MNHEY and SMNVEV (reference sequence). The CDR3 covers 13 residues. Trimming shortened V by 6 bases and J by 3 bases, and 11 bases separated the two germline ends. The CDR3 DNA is TGTGCCAGCAGATGGACAGAGGACACTGAAGCTTTCTTT. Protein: CASRWTEDTEAFF.

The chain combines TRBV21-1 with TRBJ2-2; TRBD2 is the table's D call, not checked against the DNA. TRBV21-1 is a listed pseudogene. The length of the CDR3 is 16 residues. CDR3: CASSNLGDWDTGELFF. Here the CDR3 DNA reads TGTGCCAGCAGCAATTTGGGAGACTGGGACACCGGGGAGCTGTTTTTT.

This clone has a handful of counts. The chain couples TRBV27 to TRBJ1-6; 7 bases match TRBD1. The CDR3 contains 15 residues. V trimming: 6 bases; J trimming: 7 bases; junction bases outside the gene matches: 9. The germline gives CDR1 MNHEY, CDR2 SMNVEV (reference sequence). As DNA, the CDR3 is TGTGCCAGCAGCATCGGGGACAGAAAAAATTCACCCCTCCACTTT. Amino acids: CASSIGDRKNSPLHF.

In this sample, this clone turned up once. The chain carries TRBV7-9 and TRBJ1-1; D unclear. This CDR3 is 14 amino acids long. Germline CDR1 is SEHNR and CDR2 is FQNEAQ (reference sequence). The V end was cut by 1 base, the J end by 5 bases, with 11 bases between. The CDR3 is CASSLGGGKTEAFF. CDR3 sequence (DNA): TGTGCCAGCAGCTTAGGGGGAGGTAAAACTGAAGCTTTCTTT.

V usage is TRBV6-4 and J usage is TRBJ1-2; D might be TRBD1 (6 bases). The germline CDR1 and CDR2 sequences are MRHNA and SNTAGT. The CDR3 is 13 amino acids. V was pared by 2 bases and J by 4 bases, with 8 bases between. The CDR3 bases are TGTGCCAGCAGTGACGCAGGGGTCTATGGCTACACCTTC. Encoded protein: CASSDAGVYGYTF.

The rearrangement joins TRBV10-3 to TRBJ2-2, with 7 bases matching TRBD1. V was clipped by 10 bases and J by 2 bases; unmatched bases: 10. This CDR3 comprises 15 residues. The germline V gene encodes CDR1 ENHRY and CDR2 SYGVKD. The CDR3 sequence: CATNGGQENTGELFF. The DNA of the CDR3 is TGTGCCACCAATGGAGGACAGGAAAACACCGGGGAGCTGTTTTTT.

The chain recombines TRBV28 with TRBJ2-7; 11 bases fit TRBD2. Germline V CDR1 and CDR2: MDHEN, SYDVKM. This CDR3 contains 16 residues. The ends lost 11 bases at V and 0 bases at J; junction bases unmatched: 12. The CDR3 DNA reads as TGTGCCTCCCGAGGGGTCGGGACTAGCGGCTCCTACGAGCAGTACTTC. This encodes CASRGVGTSGSYEQYF.

CDR3 nucleotides: TGTGCCAGCAGCCGGGACAGGGGGGGCTCACTTGAAAAACTGTTTTTT. It translates to CASSRDRGGSLEKLFF. The J gene is TRBJ1-4, the V gene TRBV2; 11 bases are shared with TRBD1. J gave up 7 bases and V 6 bases, and 10 bases lay outside the gene matches. The CDR3 loop spans 16 amino acids. CDR1 is SNHLY, CDR2 FYNNEI, per germline.

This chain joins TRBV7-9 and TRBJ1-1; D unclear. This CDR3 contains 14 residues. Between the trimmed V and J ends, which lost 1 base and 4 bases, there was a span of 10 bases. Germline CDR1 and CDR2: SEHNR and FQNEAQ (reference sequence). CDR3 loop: CASSLEVQATEAFF. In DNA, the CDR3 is TGTGCCAGCAGCTTAGAAGTGCAGGCCACTGAAGCTTTCTTT.

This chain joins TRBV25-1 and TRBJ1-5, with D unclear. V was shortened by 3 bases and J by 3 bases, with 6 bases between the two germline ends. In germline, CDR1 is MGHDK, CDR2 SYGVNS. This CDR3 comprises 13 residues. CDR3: CASSDQYNQPQHF. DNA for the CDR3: TGTGCCAGCAGTGATCAGTACAATCAGCCCCAGCATTTT.

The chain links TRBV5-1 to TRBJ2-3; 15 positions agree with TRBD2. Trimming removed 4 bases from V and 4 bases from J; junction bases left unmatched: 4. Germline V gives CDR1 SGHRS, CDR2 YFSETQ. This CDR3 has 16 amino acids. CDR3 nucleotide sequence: TGCGCCAGCAGCGGGACTAGCGGGGGGTTGCCAGATACGCAGTATTTT. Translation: CASSGTSGGLPDTQYF.

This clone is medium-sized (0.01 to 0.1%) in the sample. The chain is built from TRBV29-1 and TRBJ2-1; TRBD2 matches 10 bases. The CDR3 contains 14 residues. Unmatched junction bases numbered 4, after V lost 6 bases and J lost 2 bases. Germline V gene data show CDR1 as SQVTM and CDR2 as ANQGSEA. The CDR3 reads CSVAGTSAYNEQFF. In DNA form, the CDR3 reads TGCAGCGTGGCCGGGACTAGCGCCTACAATGAGCAGTTCTTC.

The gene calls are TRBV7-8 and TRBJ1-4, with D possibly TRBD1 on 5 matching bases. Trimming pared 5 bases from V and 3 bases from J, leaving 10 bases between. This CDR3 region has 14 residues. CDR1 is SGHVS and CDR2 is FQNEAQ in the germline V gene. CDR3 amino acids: CASSARVANEKLFF. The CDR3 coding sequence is TGTGCCAGCAGCGCCAGGGTTGCTAATGAAAAACTGTTTTTT.

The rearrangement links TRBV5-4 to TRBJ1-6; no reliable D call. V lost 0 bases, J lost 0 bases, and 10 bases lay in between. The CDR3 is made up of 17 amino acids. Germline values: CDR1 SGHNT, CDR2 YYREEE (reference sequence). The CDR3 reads CASSLALGSSYNSPLHF. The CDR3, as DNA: TGTGCCAGCAGCTTGGCTCTGGGGAGCTCCTATAATTCACCCCTCCACTTT.